This T cell receptor beta chain stems from a study of hypomethylating agent response in myelodysplastic syndrome. The analysis used unsorted bulk bone marrow, not T-cell subsets. Repertoires were generated with immunoSEQ multiplex PCR, while TCRdb's copy carries only in-frame clones and drops some. This table has roughly 4,700 clones, 75% to 90% appearing once. This clone was observed once. The length of the CDR3 is 15 residues. Germline values: CDR1 SGHAT, CDR2 FQNNGV. J lost 8 bases, V lost 3 bases, and 8 bases had no gene match. V and J are TRBV11-2 and TRBJ2-1; 9 positions agree with TRBD2. This receptor was taken from a human donor with myelodysplastic syndrome. The sequencing used bone marrow, collected before or after starting hypomethylating agent treatment for myelodysplastic syndrome (not recorded which). CDR3 residues: CASSFAAGGPDEQFF. The CDR3 nucleotides are TGTGCCAGCAGCTTCGCGGCGGGAGGGCCGGATGAGCAGTTCTTC.